This TCR beta chain derives from a study of identical twins. General study results and limits: Whereas memory repertoires showed no such difference, abundant cord blood beta clonotypes carried fewer insertions. Partial confounding of zero-insertion analyses by invariant MAIT and iNKT cells was possible.

Turning to this clonotype: Its specificity is not known.

Each cDNA held unique molecular identifiers, and template switching gave it a universal primer site. TCRdb passed the 5' RACE reads through MiXCR, listing each CDR3 protein once. The sample shows hundreds of thousands of distinct CDR3 sequences, roughly an eighth of them seen only once. The same sample was also studied in work on yellow fever vaccine responses in identical twins.

This receptor was obtained from a woman in her late teens or twenties in good health. The sample was PBMCs.

The CDR3, as DNA: TGTGCCAGCAGCTTAGTTGACAGGATAACAGATACGCAGTATTTT. Amino acid sequence: CASSLVDRITDTQYF. The chain recombines TRBV7-2 with TRBJ2-3; D perhaps matches TRBD1 (6 bases). Germline CDR1 is SGHTA and CDR2 is FQGNSA. The CDR3 has 15 residues. V was cut by 1 base and J by 3 bases, with 11 bases left in between.